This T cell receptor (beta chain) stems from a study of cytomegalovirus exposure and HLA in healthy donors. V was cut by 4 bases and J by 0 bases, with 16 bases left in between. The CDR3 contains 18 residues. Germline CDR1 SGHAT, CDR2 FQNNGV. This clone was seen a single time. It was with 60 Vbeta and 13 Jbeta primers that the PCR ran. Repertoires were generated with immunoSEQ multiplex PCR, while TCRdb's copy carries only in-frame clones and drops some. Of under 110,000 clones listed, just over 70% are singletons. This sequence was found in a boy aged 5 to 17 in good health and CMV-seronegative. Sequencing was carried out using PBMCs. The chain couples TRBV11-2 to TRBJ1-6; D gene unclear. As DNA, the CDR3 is TGTGCCAGCAGCTATTTCGAGACGGGGAGCTCCTATAATTCACCCCTCCACTTT. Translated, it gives CASSYFETGSSYNSPLHF.